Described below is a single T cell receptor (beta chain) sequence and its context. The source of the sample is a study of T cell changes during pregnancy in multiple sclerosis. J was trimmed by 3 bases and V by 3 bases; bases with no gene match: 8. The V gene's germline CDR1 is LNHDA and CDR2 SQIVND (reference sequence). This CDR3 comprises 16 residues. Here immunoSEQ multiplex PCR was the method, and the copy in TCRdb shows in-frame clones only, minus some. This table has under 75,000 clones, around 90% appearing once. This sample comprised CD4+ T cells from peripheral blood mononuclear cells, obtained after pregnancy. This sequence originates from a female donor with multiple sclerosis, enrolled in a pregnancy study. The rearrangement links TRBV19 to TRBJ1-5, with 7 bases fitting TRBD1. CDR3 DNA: TGTGCCAGTAGTATCACAGGGGAGGATACCAATCAGCCCCAGCATTTT. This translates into CASSITGEDTNQPQHF.